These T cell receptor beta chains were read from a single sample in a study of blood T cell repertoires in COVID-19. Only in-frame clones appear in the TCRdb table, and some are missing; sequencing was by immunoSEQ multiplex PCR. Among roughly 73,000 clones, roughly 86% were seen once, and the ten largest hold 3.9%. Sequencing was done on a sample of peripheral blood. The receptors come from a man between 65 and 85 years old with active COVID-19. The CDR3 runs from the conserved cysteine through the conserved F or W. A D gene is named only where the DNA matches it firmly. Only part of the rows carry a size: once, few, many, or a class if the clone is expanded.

DNA: TGTGCCAGCAGCTCACTAGCGGCCGGCCATTACAATGAGCAGTTCTTC
CDR3: CASSSLAAGHYNEQFF
size: NA
length: 16
V: TRBV28
J: TRBJ2-1
D: TRBD2

DNA: TGTGCCATCAGCTCCAGGGACAATGAGCAGTTCTTC
CDR3: CAISSRDNEQFF
size: NA
length: 12
V: TRBV10-3
J: TRBJ2-1
D: NA

DNA: TGTGCCAGCAGCCCCGCTTTTCGTGGGGGGGTGAACACTGAAGCTTTCTTT
CDR3: CASSPAFRGGVNTEAFF
size: few
length: 17
V: TRBV5-6
J: TRBJ1-1
D: NA

DNA: TGTGCCAGCAGCCCGGGACTAGCGGGAGGCAAGGATACGCAGTATTTT
CDR3: CASSPGLAGGKDTQYF
size: NA
length: 16
V: TRBV5-5
J: TRBJ2-3
D: TRBD2

DNA: TGTGCCAGCAGCCAAGAAAGTCGGGTCGGGGAGCTGTTTTTT
CDR3: CASSQESRVGELFF
size: once
length: 14
V: TRBV4-2
J: TRBJ2-2
D: NA

DNA: TGTGCCAGCAGCTCCCAGAACACCGGGGAGCTGTTTTTT
CDR3: CASSSQNTGELFF
size: once
length: 13
V: TRBV13
J: TRBJ2-2
D: NA

DNA: TGTGCCAGCAGCCCCTCGGGGGTCCAAGAGACCCAGTACTTC
CDR3: CASSPSGVQETQYF
size: NA
length: 14
V: TRBV7-9
J: TRBJ2-5
D: NA

DNA: TGTGCCAGCAGTTACCCGGGCCAGGGGGCGCGGGTGGCCGGGGAGCTGTTTTTT
CDR3: CASSYPGQGARVAGELFF
size: NA
length: 18
V: TRBV6-2/TRBV6-3
J: TRBJ2-2
D: TRBD1

DNA: TGTGCCAGCAGCAGGGACAGTCGGGGCTCCTACGAGCAGTACTTC
CDR3: CASSRDSRGSYEQYF
size: NA
length: 15
V: TRBV6-6
J: TRBJ2-7
D: TRBD1

DNA: TGTGCCAGTAGTGGCGGACAGGGGACCGGCTATGGCTACACCTTC
CDR3: CASSGGQGTGYGYTF
size: NA
length: 15
V: TRBV19
J: TRBJ1-2
D: TRBD1

DNA: TGCGCCAGCAGTCAAGGGACCCACGGGACAGGGAACACTGAAGCTTTCTTT
CDR3: CASSQGTHGTGNTEAFF
size: NA
length: 17
V: TRBV23-1
J: TRBJ1-1
D: TRBD1

DNA: TGTGCCAGCAGCTTGGTGGGCCGAGGGACTGAAGCTTTCTTT
CDR3: CASSLVGRGTEAFF
size: NA
length: 14
V: TRBV5-5
J: TRBJ1-1
D: NA

DNA: TGTGCCAGCAGCGTAGTTGGTCAGAACTATGGCTACACCTTC
CDR3: CASSVVGQNYGYTF
size: NA
length: 14
V: TRBV9
J: TRBJ1-2
D: NA

DNA: TGTGCCAGCAGCTCCCACGCGGAGGTGAATGAGCAGTTCTTC
CDR3: CASSSHAEVNEQFF
size: NA
length: 14
V: TRBV7-8
J: TRBJ2-1
D: NA

DNA: TGTGCCAGCAGTTACGGAGGGTGGGGCACAGATACGCAGTATTTT
CDR3: CASSYGGWGTDTQYF
size: NA
length: 15
V: TRBV6-2/TRBV6-3
J: TRBJ2-3
D: NA

DNA: TGTGCCAGCACCCCACCGGGGGAGACCCAGTACTTC
CDR3: CASTPPGETQYF
size: NA
length: 12
V: TRBV6-2/TRBV6-3
J: TRBJ2-5
D: NA

DNA: TGTGCCAGTAGTATCTCCACCGGGACTAGCCCCTACAATGAGCAGTTCTTC
CDR3: CASSISTGTSPYNEQFF
size: NA
length: 17
V: TRBV19
J: TRBJ2-1
D: TRBD2

DNA: TGCGCCAGCAGCAGGGGTTTGGGTAGCGGGGGGTACAATGAGCAGTTCTTC
CDR3: CASSRGLGSGGYNEQFF
size: NA
length: 17
V: TRBV4-3
J: TRBJ2-1
D: TRBD2

DNA: TGTGCCAGTAGTATAGGGGTAGGAACGGGCTCTGGAAACACCATATATTTT
CDR3: CASSIGVGTGSGNTIYF
size: NA
length: 17
V: TRBV19
J: TRBJ1-3
D: NA

DNA: TGTGCCAGCAGCGTAACAGGGTTCCCGTCCCCCTATAATTCACCCCTCCACTTT
CDR3: CASSVTGFPSPYNSPLHF
size: NA
length: 18
V: TRBV7-6
J: TRBJ1-6
D: NA

DNA: TGTGCCAGCAGCTCCCCTAGCGGGAGGGCCTCGGGCGGGGAGCTGTTTTTT
CDR3: CASSSPSGRASGGELFF
size: NA
length: 17
V: TRBV5-4
J: TRBJ2-2
D: TRBD2

DNA: TGTGCCAGCAGTCTCTACGGGACAAGGGGCAATTCACCCCTCCACTTT
CDR3: CASSLYGTRGNSPLHF
size: NA
length: 16
V: TRBV27
J: TRBJ1-6
D: NA

DNA: TGTGCCTGGAGCGTACACACAGGGCCCTACACAGATACGCAGTATTTT
CDR3: CAWSVHTGPYTDTQYF
size: NA
length: 16
V: TRBV30
J: TRBJ2-3
D: NA

DNA: TGTGCCAGTAGTCCTCGGACTAGCGGGCGACGCACAGATACGCAGTATTTT
CDR3: CASSPRTSGRRTDTQYF
size: NA
length: 17
V: TRBV19
J: TRBJ2-3
D: TRBD2

DNA: TGTGCCAGCAGCCCCTTTCTCATATTGCGTCAGCAGTTCTTC
CDR3: CASSPFLILRQQFF
size: NA
length: 14
V: TRBV9
J: TRBJ2-1
D: NA

DNA: TGTGCCAGCAGCCAAGTTGGCAGACTGTACGAGCAGTACTTC
CDR3: CASSQVGRLYEQYF
size: NA
length: 14
V: TRBV14
J: TRBJ2-7
D: NA

DNA: TGTGCCAGCAGCTTAGCCGGGACATATCTGGGTGAGCAGTTCTTC
CDR3: CASSLAGTYLGEQFF
size: NA
length: 15
V: TRBV7-2
J: TRBJ2-1
D: NA

DNA: TGCAGTGCCCCCCCTGTGGAGACCCAGTACTTC
CDR3: CSAPPVETQYF
size: NA
length: 11
V: TRBV20-1
J: TRBJ2-5
D: NA

DNA: TGTGCCAGCACCCCCCCCCAGGACGAGCAGTACTTC
CDR3: CASTPPQDEQYF
size: NA
length: 12
V: TRBV2
J: TRBJ2-7
D: NA

DNA: TGTGCCACCAGTGTGAGGGGGGGGCTCTACGAGCAGTACTTC
CDR3: CATSVRGGLYEQYF
size: NA
length: 14
V: TRBV24-1
J: TRBJ2-7
D: NA

DNA: TGTGCCAGCAGCAAAGAACGGTGGCAGGGCTTCCAAGAGACCCAGTACTTC
CDR3: CASSKERWQGFQETQYF
size: NA
length: 17
V: TRBV21-1
J: TRBJ2-5
D: NA

DNA: TGTGCCAGCAGCGTAGGCCGAGGCCCTGAAGCTTTCTTT
CDR3: CASSVGRGPEAFF
size: NA
length: 13
V: TRBV9
J: TRBJ1-1
D: NA

DNA: TGTGCCAGCATCCCACAGGGGGGTGCCAATGAGCAGTTCTTC
CDR3: CASIPQGGANEQFF
size: NA
length: 14
V: TRBV6-5
J: TRBJ2-1
D: TRBD1

DNA: TGTGCCAGCAGCCCCGGACTAGCGGGAGGAGCCAATGAGCAGTTCTTC
CDR3: CASSPGLAGGANEQFF
size: NA
length: 16
V: TRBV3-1/TRBV3-2
J: TRBJ2-1
D: TRBD2

DNA: TGTGCCAGCAGTCCCGGGGGGAGGTGGGCAGATACGCAGTATTTT
CDR3: CASSPGGRWADTQYF
size: once
length: 15
V: TRBV27
J: TRBJ2-3
D: TRBD2

DNA: TGTGCCAGCCTTCGGGGGCTAGCGGGAGATACGCAGTATTTT
CDR3: CASLRGLAGDTQYF
size: NA
length: 14
V: TRBV4-2
J: TRBJ2-3
D: TRBD2

DNA: TGTGCCAGCAGCCCCCGGGCCGAGGGTGGCTACACCTTC
CDR3: CASSPRAEGGYTF
size: few
length: 13
V: TRBV7-3
J: TRBJ1-2
D: NA

DNA: TGCGCCAGCAGCGTCCAGGCCCACTCCTACGAGCAGTACTTC
CDR3: CASSVQAHSYEQYF
size: NA
length: 14
V: TRBV5-1
J: TRBJ2-7
D: NA

DNA: TGTGCCAGCACCTCTGAGGTCGGGACCCAGTACTTC
CDR3: CASTSEVGTQYF
size: once
length: 12
V: TRBV12-3/TRBV12-4
J: TRBJ2-5
D: NA

DNA: TGTGCCAGTAGTATAGATCTTCCAGGGCCCACAGATACGCAGTATTTT
CDR3: CASSIDLPGPTDTQYF
size: once
length: 16
V: TRBV19
J: TRBJ2-3
D: NA

DNA: TGTGCCAGTAGTATAATGGTGACAGGCAATTCACCCCTCCACTTT
CDR3: CASSIMVTGNSPLHF
size: NA
length: 15
V: TRBV19
J: TRBJ1-6
D: NA

DNA: TGTGCCAGCAGTTACTCGAGGGCCTATGGCTACACCTTC
CDR3: CASSYSRAYGYTF
size: NA
length: 13
V: TRBV6-2/TRBV6-3
J: TRBJ1-2
D: NA

DNA: TGCAGCGTTGTCCGGACAGGGGTCTCCTACGAGCAGTACTTC
CDR3: CSVVRTGVSYEQYF
size: NA
length: 14
V: TRBV29-1
J: TRBJ2-7
D: TRBD1

DNA: TGCGCCAGCAGCCCGGGAGGGACTAGCGACAATGAGCAGTTCTTC
CDR3: CASSPGGTSDNEQFF
size: NA
length: 15
V: TRBV5-1
J: TRBJ2-1
D: TRBD2

DNA: TGTGCCAGTAAACGCCGGGGAACCTACGAGCAGTACTTC
CDR3: CASKRRGTYEQYF
size: NA
length: 13
V: TRBV19
J: TRBJ2-7
D: NA

DNA: TGTGCCAGCAGCTCTACGGTAGTCGGTGAGCAGTTCTTC
CDR3: CASSSTVVGEQFF
size: NA
length: 13
V: TRBV11-3
J: TRBJ2-1
D: NA